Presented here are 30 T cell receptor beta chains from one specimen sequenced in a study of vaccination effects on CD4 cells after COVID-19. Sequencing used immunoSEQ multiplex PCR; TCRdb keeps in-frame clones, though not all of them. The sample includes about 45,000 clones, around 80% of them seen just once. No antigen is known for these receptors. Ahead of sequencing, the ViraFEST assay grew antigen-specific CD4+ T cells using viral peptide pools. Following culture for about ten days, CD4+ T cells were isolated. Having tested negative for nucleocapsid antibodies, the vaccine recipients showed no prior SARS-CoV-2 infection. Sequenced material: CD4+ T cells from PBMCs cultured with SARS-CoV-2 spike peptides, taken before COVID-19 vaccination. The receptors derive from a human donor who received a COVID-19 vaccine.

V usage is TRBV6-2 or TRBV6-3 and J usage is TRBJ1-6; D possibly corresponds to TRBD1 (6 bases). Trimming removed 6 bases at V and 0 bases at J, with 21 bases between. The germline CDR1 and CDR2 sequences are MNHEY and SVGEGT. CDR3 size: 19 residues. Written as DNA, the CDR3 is TGTGCCAGCAGCCGTCCAAAGGGGGTGATAAGCTCCTATAATTCACCCCTCCACTTT. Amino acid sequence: CASSRPKGVISSYNSPLHF.

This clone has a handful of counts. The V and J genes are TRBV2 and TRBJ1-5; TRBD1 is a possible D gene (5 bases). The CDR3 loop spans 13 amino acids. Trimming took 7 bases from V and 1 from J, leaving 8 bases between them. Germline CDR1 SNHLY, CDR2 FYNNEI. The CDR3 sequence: CASTRGSNQPQHF. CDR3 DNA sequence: TGTGCCAGCACCCGGGGGAGCAATCAGCCCCAGCATTTT.

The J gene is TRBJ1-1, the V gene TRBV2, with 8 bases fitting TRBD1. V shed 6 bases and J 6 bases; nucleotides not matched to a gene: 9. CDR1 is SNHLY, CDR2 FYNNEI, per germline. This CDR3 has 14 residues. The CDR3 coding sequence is TGTGCCAGCAGGCGGACCAGGGGGCTGGCTGAAGCTTTCTTT. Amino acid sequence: CASRRTRGLAEAFF.

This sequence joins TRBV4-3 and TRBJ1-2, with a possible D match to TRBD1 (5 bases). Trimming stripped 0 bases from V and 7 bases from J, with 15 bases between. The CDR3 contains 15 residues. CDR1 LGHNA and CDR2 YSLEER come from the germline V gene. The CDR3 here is CASSQDRDGGRGYTF. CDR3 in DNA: TGCGCCAGCAGCCAAGATAGGGACGGGGGACGTGGCTACACCTTC.

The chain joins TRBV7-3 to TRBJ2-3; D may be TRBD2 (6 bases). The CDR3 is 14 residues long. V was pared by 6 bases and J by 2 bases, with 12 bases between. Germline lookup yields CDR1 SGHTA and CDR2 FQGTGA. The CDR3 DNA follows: TGTGCCAGCAGGGTTAGCGGAACCACAGATACGCAGTATTTT. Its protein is CASRVSGTTDTQYF.

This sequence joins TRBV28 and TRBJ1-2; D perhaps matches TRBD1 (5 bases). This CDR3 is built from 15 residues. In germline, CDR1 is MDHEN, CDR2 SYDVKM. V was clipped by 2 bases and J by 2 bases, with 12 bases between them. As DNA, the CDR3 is TGTGCCAGCAGTTTACGGGGGGGGTTCAACTATGGCTACACCTTC. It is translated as CASSLRGGFNYGYTF.

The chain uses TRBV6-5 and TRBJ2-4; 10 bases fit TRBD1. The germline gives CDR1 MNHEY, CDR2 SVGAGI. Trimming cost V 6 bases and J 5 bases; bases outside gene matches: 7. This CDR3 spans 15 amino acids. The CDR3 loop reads CASRKTGGEENIQYF. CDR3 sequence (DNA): TGTGCCAGCAGAAAGACAGGGGGCGAGGAAAACATTCAGTACTTC.

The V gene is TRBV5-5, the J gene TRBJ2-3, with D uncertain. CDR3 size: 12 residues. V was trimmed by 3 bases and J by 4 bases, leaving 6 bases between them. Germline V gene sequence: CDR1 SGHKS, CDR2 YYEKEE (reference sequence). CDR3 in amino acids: CASSSHADTQYF. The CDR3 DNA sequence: TGTGCCAGCAGCTCCCATGCAGATACGCAGTATTTT.

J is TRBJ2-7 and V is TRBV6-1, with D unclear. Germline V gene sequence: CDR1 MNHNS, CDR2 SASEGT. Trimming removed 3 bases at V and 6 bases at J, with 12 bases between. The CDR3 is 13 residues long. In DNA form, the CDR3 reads TGTGCCAGCAGTGATTTGGGTGTCGCCGAGCAGTACGTC. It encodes CASSDLGVAEQYV.

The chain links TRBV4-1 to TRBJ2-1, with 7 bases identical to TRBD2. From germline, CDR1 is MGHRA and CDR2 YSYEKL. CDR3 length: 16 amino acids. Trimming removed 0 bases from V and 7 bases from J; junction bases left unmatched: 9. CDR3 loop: CASSQEQAGRRNEQFF. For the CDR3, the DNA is TGCGCCAGCAGCCAAGAACAAGCGGGGAGACGGAATGAGCAGTTCTTC.

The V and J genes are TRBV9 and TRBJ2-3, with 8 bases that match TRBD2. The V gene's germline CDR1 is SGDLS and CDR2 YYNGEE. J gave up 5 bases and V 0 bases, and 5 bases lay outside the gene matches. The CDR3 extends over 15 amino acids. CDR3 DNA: TGTGCCAGCAGCGTAGCACTAGCGGCGGGAGATACGCAGTATTTT. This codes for CASSVALAAGDTQYF.

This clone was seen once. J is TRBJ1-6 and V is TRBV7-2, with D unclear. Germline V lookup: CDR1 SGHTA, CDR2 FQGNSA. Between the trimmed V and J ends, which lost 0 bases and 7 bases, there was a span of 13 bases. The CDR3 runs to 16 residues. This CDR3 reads CASSLATAWSNSPLHF. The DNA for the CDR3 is TGTGCCAGCAGCTTAGCCACAGCATGGTCCAATTCACCCCTCCACTTT.

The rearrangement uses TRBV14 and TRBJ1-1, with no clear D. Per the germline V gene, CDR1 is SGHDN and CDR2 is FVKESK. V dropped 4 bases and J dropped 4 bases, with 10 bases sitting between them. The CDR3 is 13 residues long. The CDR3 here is CASSPGRATEAFF. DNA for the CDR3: TGTGCCAGCAGCCCCGGTAGGGCCACTGAAGCTTTCTTT.

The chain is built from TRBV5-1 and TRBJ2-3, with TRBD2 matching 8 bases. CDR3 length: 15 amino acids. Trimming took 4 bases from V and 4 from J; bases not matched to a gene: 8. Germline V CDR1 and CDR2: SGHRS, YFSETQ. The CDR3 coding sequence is TGCGCCAGCAGCGTTACTCGGGGGGGCCCAGATACGCAGTATTTT. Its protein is CASSVTRGGPDTQYF.

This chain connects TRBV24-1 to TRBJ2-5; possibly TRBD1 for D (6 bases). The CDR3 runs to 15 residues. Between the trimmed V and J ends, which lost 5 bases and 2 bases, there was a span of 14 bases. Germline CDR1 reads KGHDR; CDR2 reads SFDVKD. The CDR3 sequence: CATSAWDTRQETQYF. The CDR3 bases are TGTGCCACCAGTGCCTGGGACACGCGGCAAGAGACCCAGTACTTC.

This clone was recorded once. The CDR3 nucleotides are TGTGCCAGCTCACTCCAGGGGCCGGCTAATGAAAAACTGTTTTTT. Amino acids: CASSLQGPANEKLFF. This chain uses TRBV18 with TRBJ1-4; a weak D match, TRBD1 (6 bases). CDR1 is KGHSH and CDR2 is LQKENI in the germline V gene. The CDR3 runs 15 residues. Trimming pared 4 bases from V and 3 bases from J, leaving 12 bases between.

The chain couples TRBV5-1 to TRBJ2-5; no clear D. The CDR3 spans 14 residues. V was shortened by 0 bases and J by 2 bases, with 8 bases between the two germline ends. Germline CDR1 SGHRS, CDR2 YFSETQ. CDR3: CASSLVSGQETQYF. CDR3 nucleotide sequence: TGCGCCAGCAGCTTGGTCTCCGGGCAAGAGACCCAGTACTTC.

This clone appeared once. Written as DNA, the CDR3 is TGTGCCAGCTCACCCCGACCCGGGGTGGACACTGAAGCTTTCTTT. Translation gives CASSPRPGVDTEAFF. V is TRBV18 and J is TRBJ1-1; D is unclear. The germline V and J ends were trimmed by 3 bases and 3 bases, with 14 bases remaining between them. CDR1 is KGHSH, CDR2 LQKENI, per germline. This CDR3 comprises 15 residues.

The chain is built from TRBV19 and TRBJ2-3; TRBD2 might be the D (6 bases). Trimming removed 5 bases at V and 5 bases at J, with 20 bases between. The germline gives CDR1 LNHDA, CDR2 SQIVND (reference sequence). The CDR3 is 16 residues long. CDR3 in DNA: TGTGCCAGTAGTGCCACGGGGGACCCCTTCAAAGATACGCAGTATTTT. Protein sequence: CASSATGDPFKDTQYF.

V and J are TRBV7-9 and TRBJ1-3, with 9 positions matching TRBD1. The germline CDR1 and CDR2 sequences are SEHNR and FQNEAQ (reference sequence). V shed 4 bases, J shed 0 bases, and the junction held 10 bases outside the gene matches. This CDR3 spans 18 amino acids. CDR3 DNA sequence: TGTGCCAGCAGCTCCGGACAGGGGCCGATCAGCTCTGGAAACACCATATATTTT. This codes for CASSSGQGPISSGNTIYF.

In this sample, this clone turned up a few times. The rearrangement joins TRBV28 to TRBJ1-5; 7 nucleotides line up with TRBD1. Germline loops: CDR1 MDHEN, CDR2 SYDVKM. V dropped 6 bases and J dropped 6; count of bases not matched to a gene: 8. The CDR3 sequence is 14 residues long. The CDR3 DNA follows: TGTGCCAGCAGGTCCGACAGGGATGGTCAGCCCCAGCATTTT. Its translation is CASRSDRDGQPQHF.

CDR3 amino acids: CASSLGMAGGMQPQHF. In DNA form, the CDR3 reads TGTGCCAGCAGCTTAGGTATGGCAGGGGGCATGCAGCCCCAGCATTTT. The chain couples TRBV7-2 to TRBJ1-5; TRBD1 matches at 8 bases. The junction had 9 bases not matched to a gene; V was cut back by 1 base and J by 7 bases. Germline CDR1 and CDR2: SGHTA and FQGNSA. The CDR3 extends over 16 amino acids.

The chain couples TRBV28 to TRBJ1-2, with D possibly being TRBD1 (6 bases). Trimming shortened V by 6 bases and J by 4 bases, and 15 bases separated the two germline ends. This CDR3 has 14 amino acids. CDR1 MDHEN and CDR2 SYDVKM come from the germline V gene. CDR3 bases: TGTGCCAGCAGGGTCAGGGGTCGGGGCTATGGCTACACCTTC. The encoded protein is CASRVRGRGYGYTF.

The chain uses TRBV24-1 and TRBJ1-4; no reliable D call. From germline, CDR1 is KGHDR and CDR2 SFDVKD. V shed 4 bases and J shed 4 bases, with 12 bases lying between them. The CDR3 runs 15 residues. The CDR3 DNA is TGTGCCACCAGTGACCCCAGAGGGTTTAATGAAAAACTGTTTTTT. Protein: CATSDPRGFNEKLFF.

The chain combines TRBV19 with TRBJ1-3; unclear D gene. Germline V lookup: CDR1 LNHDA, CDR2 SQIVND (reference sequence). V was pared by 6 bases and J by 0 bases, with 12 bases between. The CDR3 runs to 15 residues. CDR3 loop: CASRERGSSGNTIYF. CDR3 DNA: TGTGCCAGTAGGGAGAGAGGATCCTCTGGAAACACCATATATTTT.

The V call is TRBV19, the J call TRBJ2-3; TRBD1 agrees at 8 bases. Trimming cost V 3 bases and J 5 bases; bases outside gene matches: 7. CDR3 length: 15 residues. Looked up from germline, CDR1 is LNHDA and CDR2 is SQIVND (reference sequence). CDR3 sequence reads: CASSIQGAKRDTQYF. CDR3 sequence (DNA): TGTGCCAGTAGTATTCAGGGGGCGAAACGAGATACGCAGTATTTT.

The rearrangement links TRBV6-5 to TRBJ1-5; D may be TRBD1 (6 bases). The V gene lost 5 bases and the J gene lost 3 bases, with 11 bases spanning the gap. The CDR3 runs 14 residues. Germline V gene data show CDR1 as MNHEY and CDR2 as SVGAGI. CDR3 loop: CASSQQGPNQPQHF. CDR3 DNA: TGTGCCAGCAGTCAGCAGGGGCCCAATCAGCCCCAGCATTTT.

CDR3 residues: CASSYSRINTGELFF. The CDR3 nucleotides read TGTGCCAGCAGCTACAGCCGGATTAACACCGGGGAGCTGTTTTTT. This sequence joins TRBV5-5 and TRBJ2-2; D remains ambiguous. This CDR3 comprises 15 residues. Germline V gene sequence: CDR1 SGHKS, CDR2 YYEKEE (reference sequence). Deletions cut 3 bases from V and 2 bases from J, with 11 bases between.

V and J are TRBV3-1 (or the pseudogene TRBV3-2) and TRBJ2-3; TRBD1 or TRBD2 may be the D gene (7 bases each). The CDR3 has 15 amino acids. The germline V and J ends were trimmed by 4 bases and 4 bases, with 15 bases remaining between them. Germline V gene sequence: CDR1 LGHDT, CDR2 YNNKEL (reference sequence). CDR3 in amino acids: CASSLSRGGADTQYF. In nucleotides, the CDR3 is TGTGCCAGCAGCCTTAGCAGGGGGGGGGCAGATACGCAGTATTTT.

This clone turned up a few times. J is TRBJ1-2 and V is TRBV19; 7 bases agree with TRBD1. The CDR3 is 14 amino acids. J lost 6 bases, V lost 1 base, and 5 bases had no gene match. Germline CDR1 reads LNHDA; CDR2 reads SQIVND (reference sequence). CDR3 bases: TGTGCCAGTAGTATAGGAGGGGGCGTCGATGGCTACACCTTC. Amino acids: CASSIGGGVDGYTF.